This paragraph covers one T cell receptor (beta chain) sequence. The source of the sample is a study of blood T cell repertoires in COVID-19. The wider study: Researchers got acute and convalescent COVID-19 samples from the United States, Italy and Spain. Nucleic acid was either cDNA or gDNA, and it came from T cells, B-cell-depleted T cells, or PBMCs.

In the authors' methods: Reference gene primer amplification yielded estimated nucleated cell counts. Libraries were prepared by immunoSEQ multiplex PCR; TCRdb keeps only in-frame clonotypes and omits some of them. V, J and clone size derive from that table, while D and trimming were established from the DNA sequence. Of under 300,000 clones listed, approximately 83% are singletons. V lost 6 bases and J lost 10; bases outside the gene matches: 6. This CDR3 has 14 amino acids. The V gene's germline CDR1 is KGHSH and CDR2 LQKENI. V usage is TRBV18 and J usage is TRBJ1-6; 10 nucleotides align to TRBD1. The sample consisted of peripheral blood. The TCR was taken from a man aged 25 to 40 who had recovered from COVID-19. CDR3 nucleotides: TGTGCCAGCTCGACGGACAGGGGGAGGTCACCCCTCCACTTT. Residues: CASSTDRGRSPLHF.